The T cell receptor (beta chain) described here comes from a study of cytomegalovirus exposure and HLA in healthy donors. Nominally healthy donors were sampled, though unrecorded immune exposures were likely. This PCR relied on a set of 60 Vbeta primers and 13 Jbeta primers. TCRdb's copy holds only in-frame clones and misses some; the assay was immunoSEQ multiplex PCR. The sample contains over 150,000 clones, approximately 76% of which appear only once. Germline CDR1 LNHNV, CDR2 YYDKDF (reference sequence). The CDR3 is made up of 17 amino acids. V gave up 5 bases and J gave up 0 bases, with 17 bases separating them.

The clonotype comes from a man aged 60 to 69 in good health and CMV-seronegative. The chain recombines TRBV15 with TRBJ1-3, with a possible D match to TRBD1 (6 bases). The specimen was PBMCs. The CDR3 spells CATSPLTGGPSGNTIYF. The CDR3 DNA is TGTGCCACCAGCCCATTGACGGGGGGCCCCTCTGGAAACACCATATATTTT.